This is a list of T cell receptor beta chains from one sample in a study of OX40 agonist ivuxolimab in advanced cancers. The table came from immunoSEQ multiplex PCR; TCRdb's copy has only in-frame clones and leaves some out. The table records about 70,000 clones, roughly nine tenths of them present only once. The sequencing used CD4+ or CD8+ T cells sorted from blood, collected in a trial of the OX40 agonist ivuxolimab. All receptors derive from an adult with an advanced solid tumor such as melanoma, head and neck, liver or kidney cancer. Both conserved end residues are part of each CDR3. Each record gives: clone size, V gene, J gene, D gene, CDR3 length, CDR3 DNA, CDR3 protein. The D gene is left open where the match is weak. Where a row states a size, it is once, few, many or the class of an expanded clone; other rows omit it.

-	TRBV7-9	TRBJ2-1	TRBD2	16	TGTGCCAGCAGCGAGGTTAGCGGGACGCCCTACAATGAGCAGTTCTTC	CASSEVSGTPYNEQFF
-	TRBV19	TRBJ1-2	TRBD1	17	TGTGCCAGTATTCCCGGGACAGGGTATCTTCTGAACTATGGCTACACCTTC	CASIPGTGYLLNYGYTF
-	TRBV28	TRBJ2-6	TRBD1	16	TGTGCCAGCAGTTTCTTGGACAGGGCTGGGGCCAACGTCCTGACTTTC	CASSFLDRAGANVLTF
-	TRBV10-3	TRBJ2-1	-	13	TGTGCCATCAGTGACGACCTGTCCATGGAGCAGTTCTTC	CAISDDLSMEQFF
-	TRBV27	TRBJ2-3	-	14	TGTGCCAGCAGTGCCGTGAGAGGGACAGATACGCAGTATTTT	CASSAVRGTDTQYF
-	TRBV4-2	TRBJ2-1	TRBD2	17	TGTGCCAGCAGCCGAGATACCGGGACTAGCACTTACAATGAGCAGTTCTTC	CASSRDTGTSTYNEQFF
-	TRBV11-2	TRBJ1-1	TRBD1	15	TGTGCCAGCAGCTTAGTTCTTGGGGACAGCACTGAAGCTTTCTTT	CASSLVLGDSTEAFF
-	TRBV19	TRBJ2-6	-	16	TGTGCCAGTAGGTATGGGACCTTCTCTGGGGCCAACGTCCTGACTTTC	CASRYGTFSGANVLTF
-	TRBV7-9	TRBJ2-3	-	14	TGTGCCAGCAGCTTAGGTTACGGCCCGGATACGCAGTATTTT	CASSLGYGPDTQYF
-	TRBV14	TRBJ2-1	-	15	TGTGCCAGCAGAACCGGGGGTGGTACCTACAATGAGCAGTTCTTC	CASRTGGGTYNEQFF
-	TRBV19	TRBJ1-4	TRBD1	14	TGTGCCAGTAGCCCCGGGACAGCACCCGAAAAACTGTTTTTT	CASSPGTAPEKLFF
-	TRBV4-1	TRBJ1-1	-	16	TGCGCCAGCAGCCAAGATCGGCGCGTTGTGAACACTGAAGCTTTCTTT	CASSQDRRVVNTEAFF
-	TRBV2	TRBJ2-7	TRBD1	15	TGTGCCAGCAGGCATCGACAGGGTTATGGTTACGAGCAGTACTTC	CASRHRQGYGYEQYF
once	TRBV29-1	TRBJ1-6	-	14	TGCAGCGCTACTACAGGCGGCGGCAATTCACCCCTCCACTTT	CSATTGGGNSPLHF
few	TRBV10-3	TRBJ2-5	-	13	TGTGCCATCAGTGGGGGGCCCGGAGAGACCCAGTACTTC	CAISGGPGETQYF
-	TRBV12-5	TRBJ2-4	TRBD1	19	TGTGCTAGTGGTTTGGTACTAGGGACAGGGGGGCTAGCCAAAAACATTCAGTACTTC	CASGLVLGTGGLAKNIQYF
-	TRBV14	TRBJ2-5	-	15	TGTGCCAGCAGTCCCACAGACTTGGGGAGAGAGACCCAGTACTTC	CASSPTDLGRETQYF